This entry lists 9 T cell receptor beta chains sequenced from one sample in a study of blood T cells in healthy people across ages. A second about 7 to 11 cycle PCR used barcoded and J-beta primers. One entry per CDR3 protein results from TCRdb running MiXCR on the 5' RACE reads. The data contain 1.8 million or so distinct CDR3 sequences, roughly two fifths of them singletons. Sample: blood. The receptors shown here come from a human donor in good health.

CDR3 DNA sequence: TGTGCCAGCAGCTTGGCAGGAGGGCCTTGGACAGATACGCAGTATTTT. It yields the protein CASSLAGGPWTDTQYF. The chain uses TRBV11-2 and TRBJ2-3, with TRBD2 as a possible D gene (6 bases). From germline, CDR1 is SGHAT and CDR2 FQNNGV. This CDR3 is built from 16 residues. Trimming took 3 bases from V and 3 from J, leaving 16 bases between them. The entire variable domain, with the rest obtained from reference TRBV11-2 and TRBJ2-3, is as follows: EAGVAQSPRYKIIEKRQSVAFWCNPISGHATLYWYQQILGQGPKLLIQFQNNGVVDDSQLPKDRFSAERLKGVDSTLKIQPAKLEDSAVYLCASSLAGGPWTDTQYFGPGTRLTVL.

The chain carries TRBV20-1 and TRBJ1-1; TRBD1 might be the D (5 bases). V was pared by 6 bases and J by 4 bases, with 24 bases between. The CDR3 is 16 residues long. Germline V lookup: CDR1 DFQATT, CDR2 SNEGSKA (reference sequence). CDR3 region: CSARKLFSSGTTEAFF. The CDR3 bases are TGCAGTGCCCGGAAGCTATTTTCATCGGGGACCACTGAAGCTTTCTTT.

The gene calls are TRBV20-1 and TRBJ2-7; D gene ambiguous. Trimming shortened V by 1 base and J by 3 bases, and 19 bases separated the two germline ends. CDR1 is DFQATT and CDR2 is SNEGSKA in the germline V gene (reference sequence). The CDR3 has 16 amino acids. CDR3 in amino acids: CSARGMLESRLYEQYF. CDR3 nucleotides: TGCAGTGCTAGAGGTATGCTGGAGAGTAGGCTCTACGAGCAGTACTTC.

This clonotype was counted a few times. The junction shows a germline mismatch at one end, possibly a read error. The V call is TRBV10-3, the J call TRBJ2-7; 8 nucleotides line up with TRBD1. The CDR3 is 16 residues long. The germline gives CDR1 ENHRY, CDR2 SYGVKD. The chain's CDR3 is CAISEPGTGGSVERYF. The CDR3 bases are TGTGCCATCAGTGAGCCCGGGACAGGTGGGTCAGTCGAGCGGTACTTC.

A few counts support this clonotype. An end of the junction differs from the germline gene, which may be a read error. The rearrangement links TRBV5-1 to TRBJ2-1, with D perhaps assigned TRBD1 or TRBD2 (5 bases each). The CDR3 is 16 amino acids. Germline lookup yields CDR1 SGHRS and CDR2 YFSETQ. CDR3 loop: CASSTVGTSSYNERFF. As DNA, the CDR3 is TGCGCCAGCAGCACGGTTGGGACGAGCTCCTACAATGAGCGGTTCTTC. Using reference TRBV5-1 and TRBJ2-1 for the parts outside the CDR3, the full variable domain is KAGVTQTPRYLIKTRGQQVTLSCSPISGHRSVSWYQQTPGQGLQFLFEYFSETQRNKGNFPGRFSGRQFSNSRSEMNVSTLELGDSALYLCASSTVGTSSYNERFFGPGTRLTVL.

This clonotype was observed a few times. It may be a read error: a sequence one base away is much more abundant. This chain uses TRBV7-3 with TRBJ2-1; D possibly corresponds to TRBD1 (5 bases). The CDR3 is 13 amino acids. The germline V gene has CDR1 SGHTA and CDR2 FQGTGA. In DNA, the CDR3 is TGTGCCGGCAGCATGGGGCCCCGGGATGAGCAGTTCTTC. It specifies CAGSMGPRDEQFF.

The rearrangement joins TRBV28 to TRBJ1-2, with 9 bases lining up with TRBD1. Per germline, CDR1 MDHEN and CDR2 SYDVKM. J was trimmed by 2 bases and V by 5 bases; bases with no gene match: 9. CDR3 size: 16 residues. CDR3 nucleotides: TGTGCCAGCAGTGGACTAGGACAGGGGTCCAACTATGGCTACACCTTC. Its protein product is CASSGLGQGSNYGYTF.

V usage is TRBV4-1 and J usage is TRBJ2-7, with TRBD2 as a possible D gene (5 bases). The CDR3 extends over 14 amino acids. In germline, CDR1 is MGHRA, CDR2 YSYEKL. Between the trimmed V and J ends, which lost 3 bases and 2 bases, there was a span of 11 bases. The DNA for the CDR3 is TGCGCCAGCAGCCATACTGGGCGGGCCTACGAGCAGTACTTC. This translates into CASSHTGRAYEQYF.

The chain joins TRBV20-1 to TRBJ1-1, with 8 bases aligning to TRBD1. V was clipped by 1 base and J by 10 bases; unmatched bases: 8. The CDR3 is 13 amino acids. The V gene's germline CDR1 is DFQATT and CDR2 SNEGSKA (reference sequence). CDR3 region: CSARGGQGRRAFF. The CDR3 DNA follows: TGCAGTGCTAGAGGTGGACAGGGTAGAAGAGCTTTCTTT.